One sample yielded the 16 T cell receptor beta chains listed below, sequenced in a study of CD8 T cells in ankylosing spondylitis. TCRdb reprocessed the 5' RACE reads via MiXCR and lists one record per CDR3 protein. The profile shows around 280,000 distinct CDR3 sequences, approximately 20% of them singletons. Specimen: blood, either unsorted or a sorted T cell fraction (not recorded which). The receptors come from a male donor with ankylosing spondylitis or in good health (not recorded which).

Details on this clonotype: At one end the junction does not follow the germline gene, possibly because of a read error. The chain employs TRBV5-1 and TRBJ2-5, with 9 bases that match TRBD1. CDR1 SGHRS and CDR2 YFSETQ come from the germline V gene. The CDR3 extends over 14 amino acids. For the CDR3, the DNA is TGCGCCAGCACCTTGGGACAGGGAGACGAGACCCAGTACTTC. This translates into CASTLGQGDETQYF.

CDR3 protein: CASSQGQLAGAANEQFF. CDR3 coding DNA: TGTGCCAGCAGCCAAGGGCAACTAGCGGGAGCCGCTAATGAGCAGTTCTTC. The chain has TRBV3-1 and TRBJ2-1, with TRBD2 matching 11 bases. Germline CDR1 is LGHDT and CDR2 is YNNKEL (reference sequence). V shed 1 base and J 7 bases; nucleotides not matched to a gene: 9. The CDR3 contains 17 residues.

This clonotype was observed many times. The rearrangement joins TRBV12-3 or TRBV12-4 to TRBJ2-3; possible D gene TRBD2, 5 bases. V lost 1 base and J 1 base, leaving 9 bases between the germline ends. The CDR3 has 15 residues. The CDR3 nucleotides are TGTGCCAGCAGTTTAGTCGGGGTGGGCACAGATACGCAGTATTTT. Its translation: CASSLVGVGTDTQYF.

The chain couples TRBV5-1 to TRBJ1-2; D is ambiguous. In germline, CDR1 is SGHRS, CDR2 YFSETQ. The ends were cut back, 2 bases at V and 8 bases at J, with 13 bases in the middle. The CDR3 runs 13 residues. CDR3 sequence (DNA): TGCGCCAGCAGCTTTTCCCGGACGGGCGGCTACACCTTC. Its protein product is CASSFSRTGGYTF.

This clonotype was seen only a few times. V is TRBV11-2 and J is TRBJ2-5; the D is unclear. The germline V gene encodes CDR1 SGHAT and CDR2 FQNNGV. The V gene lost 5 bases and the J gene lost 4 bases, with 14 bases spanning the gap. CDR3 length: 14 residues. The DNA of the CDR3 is TGTGCCAGCAGCATACGACTCTGGGGAGAGACCCAGTACTTC. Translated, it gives CASSIRLWGETQYF.

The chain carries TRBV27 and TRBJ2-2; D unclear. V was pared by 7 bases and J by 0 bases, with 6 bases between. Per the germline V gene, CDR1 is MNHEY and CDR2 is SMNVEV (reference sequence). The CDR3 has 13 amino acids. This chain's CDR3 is CASKTANTGELFF. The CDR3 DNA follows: TGTGCCAGCAAAACAGCGAACACCGGGGAGCTGTTTTTT.

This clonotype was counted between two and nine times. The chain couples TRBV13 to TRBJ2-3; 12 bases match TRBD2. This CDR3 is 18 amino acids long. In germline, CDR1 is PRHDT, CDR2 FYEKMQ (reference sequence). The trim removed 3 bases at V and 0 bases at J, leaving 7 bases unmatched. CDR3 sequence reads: CASSFGLAGSVSTDTQYF. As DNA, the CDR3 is TGTGCCAGCAGCTTCGGACTAGCGGGATCCGTCAGCACAGATACGCAGTATTTT. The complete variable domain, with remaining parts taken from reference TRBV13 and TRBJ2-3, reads AAGVIQSPRHLIKEKRETATLKCYPIPRHDTVYWYQQGPGQDPQFLISFYEKMQSDKGSIPDRFSAQQFSDYHSELNMSSLELGDSALYFCASSFGLAGSVSTDTQYFGPGTRLTVL.

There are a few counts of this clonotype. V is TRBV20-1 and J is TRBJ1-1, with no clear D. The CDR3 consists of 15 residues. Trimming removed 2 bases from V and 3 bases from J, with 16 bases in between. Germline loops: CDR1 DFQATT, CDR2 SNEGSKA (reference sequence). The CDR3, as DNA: TGCAGTGCTAGAAAGGGCATCAATTGGGACACTGAAGCTTTCTTT. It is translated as CSARKGINWDTEAFF.

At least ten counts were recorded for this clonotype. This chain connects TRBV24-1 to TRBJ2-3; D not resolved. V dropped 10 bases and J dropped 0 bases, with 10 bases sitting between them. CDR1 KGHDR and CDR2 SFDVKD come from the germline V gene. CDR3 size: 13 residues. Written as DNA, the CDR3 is TGTGCCACGAGCCGACAAAGCACAGATACGCAGTATTTT. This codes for CATSRQSTDTQYF.

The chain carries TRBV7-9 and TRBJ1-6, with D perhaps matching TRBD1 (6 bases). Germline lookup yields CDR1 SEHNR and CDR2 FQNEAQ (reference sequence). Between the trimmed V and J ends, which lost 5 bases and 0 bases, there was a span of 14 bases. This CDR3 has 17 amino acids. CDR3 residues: CASSPRTASSYNSPLHF. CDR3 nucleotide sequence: TGTGCCAGCAGCCCGAGGACAGCCAGCTCCTATAATTCACCCCTCCACTTT.

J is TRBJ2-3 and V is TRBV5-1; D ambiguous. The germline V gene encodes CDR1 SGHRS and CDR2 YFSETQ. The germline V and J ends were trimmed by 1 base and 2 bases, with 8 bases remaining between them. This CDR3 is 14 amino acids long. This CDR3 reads CASSLRVDTDTQYF. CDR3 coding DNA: TGCGCCAGCAGCTTGAGGGTAGACACAGATACGCAGTATTTT.

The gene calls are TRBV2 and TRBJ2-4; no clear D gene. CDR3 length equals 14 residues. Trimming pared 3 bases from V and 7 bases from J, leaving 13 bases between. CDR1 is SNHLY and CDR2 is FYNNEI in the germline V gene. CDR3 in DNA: TGTGCCAGCAGTGATCTGGGCAGTTTGAACATTCAGTACTTC. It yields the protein CASSDLGSLNIQYF.

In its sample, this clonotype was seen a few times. CDR3 coding DNA: TGTGCCAGCAGCCAAACGACAGGGGGCTTTCAGCCCCAGCATTTT. As protein: CASSQTTGGFQPQHF. This sequence joins TRBV3-1 and TRBJ1-5, with 10 positions matching TRBD1. This CDR3 has 15 amino acids. Germline V gene sequence: CDR1 LGHDT, CDR2 YNNKEL (reference sequence). With V trimmed by 2 bases and J by 6 bases, 4 bases remained unmatched.

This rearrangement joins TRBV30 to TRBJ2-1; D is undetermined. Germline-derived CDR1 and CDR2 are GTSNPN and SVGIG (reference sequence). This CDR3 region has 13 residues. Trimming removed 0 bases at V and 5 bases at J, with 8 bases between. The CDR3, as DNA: TGTGCCTGGAGTGTATTTGGGGACAATGAGCAGTTCTTC. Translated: CAWSVFGDNEQFF. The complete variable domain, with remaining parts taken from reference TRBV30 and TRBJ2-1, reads SQTIHQWPATLVQPVGSPLSLECTVEGTSNPNLYWYRQAAGRGLQLLFYSVGIGQISSEVPQNLSASRPQDRQFILSSKKLLLSDSGFYLCAWSVFGDNEQFFGPGTRLTVL.

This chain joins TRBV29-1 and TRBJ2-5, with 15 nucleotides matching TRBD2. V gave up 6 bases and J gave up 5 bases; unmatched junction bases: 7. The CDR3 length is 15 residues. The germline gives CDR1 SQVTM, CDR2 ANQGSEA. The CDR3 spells CSVWTSGRAGETQYF. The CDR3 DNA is TGCAGCGTCTGGACTAGCGGGAGGGCCGGGGAGACCCAGTACTTC.

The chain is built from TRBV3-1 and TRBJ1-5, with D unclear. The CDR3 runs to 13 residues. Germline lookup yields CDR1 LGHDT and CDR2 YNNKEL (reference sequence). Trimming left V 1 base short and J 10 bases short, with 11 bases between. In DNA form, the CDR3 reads TGTGCCAGCAGCCAAGCGTATTCACAACCCCAGCATTTT. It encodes CASSQAYSQPQHF.